This T cell receptor (beta chain) was recovered during a study of blood T cell repertoires in COVID-19 (dated by TCRdb to the early 2020s). With regard to the full study: The collaborator samples originated in the United States, Italy and Spain and spanned the acute and convalescent phases of COVID-19. The sample metadata nearly always contained a de-identified subject ID, COVID-19 status, age in years and sex. Samples came from the ongoing ImmuneRACE study (first 160 participants) plus 1,254 subjects from 6 global collaborators. The dataset comprised deeply sampled blood TCRbeta repertoires from subjects exposed to, actively infected with, or recovered from COVID-19. Where HLA class I and class II types were available, the types were taken from metadata supplied by the sample provider, not from assay-based typing. The repertoires were released in a freely available public database intended as a resource for research on the immune response to SARS-CoV-2. The prospective study material was composed of cDNA or gDNA derived from T cells, B-cell-depleted T cells, or PBMCs.

As regards this clone: Which antigen it targets is not known. Base qualities are missing; no much larger clone stands one base away.

Participants in the prospective study were enrolled through a virtual design, were aged about 18 to 90 years, and lived in under 25 United States geographic areas. In the prospective study, participants were assigned to cohorts based on the clinical history participants reported in a screening survey and a study questionnaire. ImmuneRACE Cohort 3 recovered participants were defined by two consecutive negative NP/OP PCR tests, healthcare professional clearance, or symptom resolution. In the prospective study, mobile phlebotomists collected whole blood, serum and a nasopharyngeal or oropharyngeal swab from each participant. Additional blood draws and questionnaires over an approximately two-month period could optionally be provided by prospective study participants. Before DNA extraction, blood samples from the prospective study were shipped at room temperature or frozen. The immunoSEQ Assay, a bias-controlled multiplex PCR, was used to amplify TCRbeta CDR3 regions from genomic DNA. The original methods were these. Within the assay, amplification of reference gene primers was used to estimate how many nucleated cells each sample contained. To quantify the absolute abundance of each unique TCRbeta CDR3 rearrangement, sequence reads were collapsed and filtered. For each sample, productive Simpson clonality was calculated as the square root of Simpson's diversity index across productive rearrangements. Drawn from immuneACCESS, this table holds only the in-frame rearrangements with V and J called that TCRdb kept. Clones are partly lost; checked studies trace under half to an unresolved V gene and leave the rest unexplained. V and J calls and clone size follow that table, whereas D and trimming were derived from the DNA. Recorded for this sample are a few hundred thousand clones; 65% to 85% of them occurred a single time. 5.5% to 7.5% of the sample comes from the top ten.

The CDR3 runs 17 amino acids, cysteine and phenylalanine included. Left in the record is the CDR3 DNA by itself, 51 bases read in frame from the first base. According to the germline V gene, CDR1 reads SGHAT and CDR2 reads FQNNGV. V was cut back by 1 base and J by 2 bases, leaving a gap of 17 bases between them. The paper's findings and limits, for the study overall: Clinical and demographic metadata were provided uncurated, with the amount varying by source and participant.

The chain joins TRBV11-2 to TRBJ1-1; the D gene lacks a confident call. The material sequenced was PBMCs or T cells enriched from blood (not recorded which). This receptor was obtained from a woman in her thirties or forties who had recovered from COVID-19. The CDR3: CASSLVSPRKLNTEAFF. The nucleotide sequence is given as TGTGCCAGCAGCTTAGTTTCCCCGCGCAAATTAAACACTGAAGCTTTCTTT.